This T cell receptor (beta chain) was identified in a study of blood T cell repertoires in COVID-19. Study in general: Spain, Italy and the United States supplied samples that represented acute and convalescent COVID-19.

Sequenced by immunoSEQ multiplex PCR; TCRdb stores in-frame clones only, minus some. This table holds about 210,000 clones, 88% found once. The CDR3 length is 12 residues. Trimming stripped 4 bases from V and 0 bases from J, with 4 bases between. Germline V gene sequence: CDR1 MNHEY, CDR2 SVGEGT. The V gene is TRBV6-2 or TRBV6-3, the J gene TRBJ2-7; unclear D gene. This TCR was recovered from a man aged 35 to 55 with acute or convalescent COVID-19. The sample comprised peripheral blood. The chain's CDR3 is CASSWASYEQYF. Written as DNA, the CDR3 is TGTGCCAGCAGTTGGGCCTCCTACGAGCAGTACTTC.